These 4 T cell receptor beta chains share one sample of origin, sequenced in a study of Ad26.COV2.S vaccination and SARS-CoV-2 variants. Specified treatment: about 20 received Ad26.COV2.S at low or high dose, single or two shots; 5 received placebo; per-sample allocation not given. Samples were taken on day 63 after the first vaccine or placebo injection. Measured with immunoSEQ multiplex PCR; TCRdb has only the in-frame clones, and not every one. The sample comprises around 320,000 clones, around 84% of which are singletons, and 1.5% to 2.5% rests with the top ten. The material was peripheral blood, obtained in a trial of Ad26.COV2.S vaccine versus placebo. These receptors came from a person between 18 and 65 years old who received the Ad26.COV2.S COVID-19 vaccine or a placebo.

This chain links TRBV19 with TRBJ1-5; possibly TRBD1 for D (6 bases). The V gene's germline CDR1 is LNHDA and CDR2 SQIVND (reference sequence). The CDR3 extends over 16 amino acids. Trimming removed 2 bases at V and 0 bases at J, with 11 bases between. The CDR3 loop is CASSITGTISNQPQHF. CDR3 nucleotides: TGTGCCAGTAGTATAACAGGGACTATTAGCAATCAGCCCCAGCATTTT.

V and J are TRBV2 and TRBJ1-2; unclear D gene. This CDR3 has 14 amino acids. V was pared by 5 bases and J by 0 bases, with 10 bases between. CDR1 and CDR2 (germline): SNHLY, FYNNEI. CDR3 nucleotide sequence: TGTGCCAGCAGTTCCGGGTCTTCTAACTATGGCTACACCTTC. Translation gives CASSSGSSNYGYTF.

J is TRBJ1-5 and V is TRBV25-1; no clear D gene. Germline V gene data show CDR1 as MGHDK and CDR2 as SYGVNS. V lost 8 bases, J lost 8 bases, and 16 bases lay in between. This CDR3 contains 13 residues. CDR3 loop: CASPAVKLEPQHF. The CDR3 DNA reads TGTGCCAGCCCCGCGGTCAAGCTGGAGCCCCAGCATTTT. The entire variable domain, with the rest obtained from reference TRBV25-1 and TRBJ1-5, is as follows: EADIYQTPRYLVIGTGKKITLECSQTMGHDKMYWYQQDPGMELHLIHYSYGVNSTEKGDLSSESTVSRIRTEHFPLTLESARPSHTSQYLCASPAVKLEPQHFGDGTRLSIL.

V usage is TRBV6-5 and J usage is TRBJ2-5, with 14 bases lining up with TRBD2. Germline loops: CDR1 MNHEY, CDR2 SVGAGI. This CDR3 spans 15 amino acids. The J segment lost 6 bases and the V segment lost 6 bases, leaving 6 bases of the junction unmatched. The CDR3 sequence: CASRTSGGALKTQYF. The DNA of the CDR3 is TGTGCCAGCAGGACTAGCGGGGGGGCCCTGAAGACCCAGTACTTC.